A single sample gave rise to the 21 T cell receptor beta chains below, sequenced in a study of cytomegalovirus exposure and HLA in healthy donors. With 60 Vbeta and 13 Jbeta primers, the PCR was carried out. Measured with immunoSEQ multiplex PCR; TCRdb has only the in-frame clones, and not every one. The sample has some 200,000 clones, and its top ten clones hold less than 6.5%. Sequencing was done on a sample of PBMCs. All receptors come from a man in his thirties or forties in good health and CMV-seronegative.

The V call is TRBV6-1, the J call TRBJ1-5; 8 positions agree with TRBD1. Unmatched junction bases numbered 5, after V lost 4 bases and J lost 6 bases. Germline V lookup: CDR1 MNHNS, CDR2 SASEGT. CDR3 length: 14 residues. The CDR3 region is CASSGTGYRQPQHF. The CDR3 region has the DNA TGTGCCAGCAGTGGGACAGGGTATCGTCAGCCCCAGCATTTT.

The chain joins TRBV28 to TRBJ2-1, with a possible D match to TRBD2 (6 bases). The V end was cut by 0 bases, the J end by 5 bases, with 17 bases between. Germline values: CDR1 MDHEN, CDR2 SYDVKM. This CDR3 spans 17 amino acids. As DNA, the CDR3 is TGTGCCAGCAGTTTATGGGGGTCCAGCGGGCGAAACAATGAGCAGTTCTTC. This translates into CASSLWGSSGRNNEQFF. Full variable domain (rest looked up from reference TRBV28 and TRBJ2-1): DVKVTQSSRYLVKRTGEKVFLECVQDMDHENMFWYRQDPGLGLRLIYFSYDVKMKEKGDIPEGYSVSREKKERFSLILESASTNQTSMYLCASSLWGSSGRNNEQFFGPGTRLTVL.

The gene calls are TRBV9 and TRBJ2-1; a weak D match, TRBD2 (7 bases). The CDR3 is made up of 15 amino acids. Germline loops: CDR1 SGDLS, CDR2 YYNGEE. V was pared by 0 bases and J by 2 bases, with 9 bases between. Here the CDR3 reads CASSVEGGAYNEQFF. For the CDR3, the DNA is TGTGCCAGCAGCGTAGAGGGGGGGGCCTACAATGAGCAGTTCTTC.

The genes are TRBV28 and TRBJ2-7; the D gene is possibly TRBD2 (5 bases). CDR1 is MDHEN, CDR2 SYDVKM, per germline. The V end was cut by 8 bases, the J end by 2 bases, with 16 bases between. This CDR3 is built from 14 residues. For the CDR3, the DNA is TGTGCCAGCCGTCCGTTTGTCGGGACCTACGAGCAGTACTTC. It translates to CASRPFVGTYEQYF.

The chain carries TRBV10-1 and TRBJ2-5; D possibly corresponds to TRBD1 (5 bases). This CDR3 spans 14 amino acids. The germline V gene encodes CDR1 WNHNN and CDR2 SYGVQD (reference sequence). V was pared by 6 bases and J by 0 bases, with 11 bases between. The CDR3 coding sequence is TGCGCCAGCAGAAAGATACAGGACCAAGAGACCCAGTACTTC. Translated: CASRKIQDQETQYF.

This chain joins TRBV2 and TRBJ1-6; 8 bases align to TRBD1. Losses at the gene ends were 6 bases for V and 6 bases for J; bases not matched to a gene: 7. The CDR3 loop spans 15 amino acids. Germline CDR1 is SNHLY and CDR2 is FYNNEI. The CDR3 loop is CASSGQGSINSPLHF. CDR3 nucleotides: TGTGCCAGCAGCGGACAGGGCTCTATTAATTCACCCCTCCACTTT. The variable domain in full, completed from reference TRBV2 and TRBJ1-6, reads EPEVTQTPSHQVTQMGQEVILRCVPISNHLYFYWYRQILGQKVEFLVSFYNNEISEKSEIFDDQFSVERPDGSNFTLKIRSTKLEDSAMYFCASSGQGSINSPLHFGNGTRLTVT.

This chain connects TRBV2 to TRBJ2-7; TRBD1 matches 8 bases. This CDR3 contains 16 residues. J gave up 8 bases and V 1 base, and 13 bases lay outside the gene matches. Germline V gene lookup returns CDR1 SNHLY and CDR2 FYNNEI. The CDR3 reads CASSEVDRADTRKQYF. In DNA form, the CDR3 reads TGTGCCAGCAGTGAAGTGGACAGGGCCGATACGAGAAAGCAGTACTTC.

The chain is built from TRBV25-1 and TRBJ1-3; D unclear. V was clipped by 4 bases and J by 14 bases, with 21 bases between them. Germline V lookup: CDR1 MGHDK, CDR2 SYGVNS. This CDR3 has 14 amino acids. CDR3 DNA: TGTGCCAGCAGTGCGTATTACCTGGGCTCACCTTTATATTTT. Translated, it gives CASSAYYLGSPLYF.

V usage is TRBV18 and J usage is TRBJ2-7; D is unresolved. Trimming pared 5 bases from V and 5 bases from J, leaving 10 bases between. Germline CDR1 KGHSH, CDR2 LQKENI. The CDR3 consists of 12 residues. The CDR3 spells CASSTSDDEQYF. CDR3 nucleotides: TGTGCCAGCTCAACCTCAGATGACGAGCAGTACTTC.

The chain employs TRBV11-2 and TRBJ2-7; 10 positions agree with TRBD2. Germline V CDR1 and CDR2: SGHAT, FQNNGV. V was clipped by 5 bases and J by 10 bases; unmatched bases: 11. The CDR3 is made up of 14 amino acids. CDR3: CASSPGTSATLQYF. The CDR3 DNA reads TGTGCCAGCAGCCCCGGGACTAGCGCGACCCTTCAGTACTTC.

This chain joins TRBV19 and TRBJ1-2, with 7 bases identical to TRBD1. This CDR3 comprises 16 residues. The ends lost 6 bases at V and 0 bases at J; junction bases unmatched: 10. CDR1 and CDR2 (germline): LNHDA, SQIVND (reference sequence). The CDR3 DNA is TGTGCCAGTAGCATATCGACGACAGGGCCTAACTATGGCTACACCTTC. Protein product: CASSISTTGPNYGYTF. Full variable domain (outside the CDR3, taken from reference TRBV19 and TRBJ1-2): DGGITQSPKYLFRKEGQNVTLSCEQNLNHDAMYWYRQDPGQGLRLIYYSQIVNDFQKGDIAEGYSVSREKKESFPLTVTSAQKNPTAFYLCASSISTTGPNYGYTFGSGTRLTVV.

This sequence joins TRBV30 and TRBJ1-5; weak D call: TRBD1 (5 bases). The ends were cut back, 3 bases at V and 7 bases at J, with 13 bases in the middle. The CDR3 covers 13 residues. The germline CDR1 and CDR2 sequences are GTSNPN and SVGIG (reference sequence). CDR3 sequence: CAWSSGGGQPQHF. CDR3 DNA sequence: TGTGCCTGGAGCTCGGGGGGTGGCCAGCCCCAGCATTTT.

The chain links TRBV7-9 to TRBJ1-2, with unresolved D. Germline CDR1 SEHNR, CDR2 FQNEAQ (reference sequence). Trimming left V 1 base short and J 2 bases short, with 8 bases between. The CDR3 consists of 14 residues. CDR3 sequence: CASSLEAANYGYTF. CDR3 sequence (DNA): TGTGCCAGCAGCTTAGAGGCAGCGAACTATGGCTACACCTTC.

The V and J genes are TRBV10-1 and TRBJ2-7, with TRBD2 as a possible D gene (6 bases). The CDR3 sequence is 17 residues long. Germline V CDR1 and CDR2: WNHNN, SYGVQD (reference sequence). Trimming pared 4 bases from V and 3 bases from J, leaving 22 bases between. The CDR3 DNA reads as TGCGCCAGCAGTGGAACGGGAGATTCTTCCGCCCTCTACGAGCAGTACTTC. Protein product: CASSGTGDSSALYEQYF.

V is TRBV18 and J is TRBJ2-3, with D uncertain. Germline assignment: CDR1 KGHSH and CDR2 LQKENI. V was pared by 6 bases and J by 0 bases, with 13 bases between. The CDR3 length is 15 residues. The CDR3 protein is CASSPTAVSTDTQYF. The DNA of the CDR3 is TGTGCCAGCTCCCCTACTGCGGTGAGCACAGATACGCAGTATTTT.

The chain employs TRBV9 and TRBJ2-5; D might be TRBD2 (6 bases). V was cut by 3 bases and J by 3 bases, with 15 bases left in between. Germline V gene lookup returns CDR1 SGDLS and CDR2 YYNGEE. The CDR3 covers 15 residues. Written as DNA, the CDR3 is TGTGCCAGCAGCGGCGAGCCGGGAGCTGAAGAGACCCAGTACTTC. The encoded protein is CASSGEPGAEETQYF.

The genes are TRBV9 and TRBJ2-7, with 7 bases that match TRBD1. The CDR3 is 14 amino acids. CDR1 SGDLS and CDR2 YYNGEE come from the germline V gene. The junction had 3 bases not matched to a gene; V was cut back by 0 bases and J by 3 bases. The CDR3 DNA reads TGTGCCAGCAGCGTAGCGGCAGGGGGCTACGAGCAGTACTTC. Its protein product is CASSVAAGGYEQYF.

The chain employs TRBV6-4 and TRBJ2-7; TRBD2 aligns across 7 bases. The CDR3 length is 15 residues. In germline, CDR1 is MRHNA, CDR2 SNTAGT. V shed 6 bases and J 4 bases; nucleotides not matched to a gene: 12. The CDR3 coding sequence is TGTGCCAGCAGCCTGGGTAGCGGGTTAGGGTACGAGCAGTACTTC. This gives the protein CASSLGSGLGYEQYF.

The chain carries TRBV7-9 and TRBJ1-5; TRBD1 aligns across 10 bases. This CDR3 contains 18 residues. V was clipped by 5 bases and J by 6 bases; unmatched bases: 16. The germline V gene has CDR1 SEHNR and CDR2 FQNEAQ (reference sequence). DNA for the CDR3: TGTGCCAGCAGCAGATGGACAGGGGGTACCACTACGGGTCAGCCCCAGCATTTT. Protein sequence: CASSRWTGGTTTGQPQHF.

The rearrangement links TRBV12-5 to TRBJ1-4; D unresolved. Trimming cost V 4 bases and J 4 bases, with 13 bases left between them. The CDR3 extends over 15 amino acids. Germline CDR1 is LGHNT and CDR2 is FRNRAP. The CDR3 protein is CASGSYQDYNEKLFF. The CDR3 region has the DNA TGTGCTAGTGGTTCTTATCAGGACTATAATGAAAAACTGTTTTTT. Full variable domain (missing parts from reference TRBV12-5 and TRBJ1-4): DARVTQTPRHKVTEMGQEVTMRCQPILGHNTVFWYRQTMMQGLELLAYFRNRAPLDDSGMPKDRFSAEMPDATLATLKIQPSEPRDSAVYFCASGSYQDYNEKLFFGSGTQLSVL.

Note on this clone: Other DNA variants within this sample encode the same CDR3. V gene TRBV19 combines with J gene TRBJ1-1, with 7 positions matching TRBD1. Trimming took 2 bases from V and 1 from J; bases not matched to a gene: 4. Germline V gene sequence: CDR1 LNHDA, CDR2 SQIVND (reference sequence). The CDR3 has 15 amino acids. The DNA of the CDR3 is TGTGCCAGTAGTATAATCGGACAGGCGAACACTGAAGCTTTCTTT. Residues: CASSIIGQANTEAFF.